These 18 T cell receptor beta chains were sequenced from one sample in a study of cytomegalovirus exposure and HLA in healthy donors. Assay: immunoSEQ multiplex PCR; the TCRdb copy retains only in-frame clones and omits some. The data contain 150,000 to 200,000 clones, 84% of them singletons. The specimen was PBMCs. The receptors come from a man between 18 and 35 years old in good health and CMV-seropositive.

The chain couples TRBV28 to TRBJ1-5; possibly TRBD1 for D (5 bases). V gave up 3 bases and J gave up 5 bases, with 5 bases separating them. The germline gives CDR1 MDHEN, CDR2 SYDVKM. The CDR3 covers 12 residues. The chain's CDR3 is CASSLTDQPQHF. CDR3 nucleotides: TGTGCCAGCAGTTTGACAGATCAGCCCCAGCATTTT.

The CDR3 sequence: CASSLSASGRVYEQYF. As DNA, the CDR3 is TGTGCCAGCAGTTTATCAGCTAGCGGGAGGGTCTACGAGCAGTACTTC. The chain employs TRBV27 and TRBJ2-7; 12 bases match TRBD2. J lost 3 bases, V lost 0 bases, and 3 bases had no gene match. CDR3 size: 16 residues. CDR1 and CDR2 from the germline V gene are MNHEY and SMNVEV (reference sequence).

The chain employs TRBV30 and TRBJ1-1; 9 bases map to TRBD1. This CDR3 spans 11 amino acids. Looked up from germline, CDR1 is GTSNPN and CDR2 is SVGIG (reference sequence). The trim removed 3 bases at V and 7 bases at J, leaving 0 bases unmatched. The CDR3 here is CAWRDRGEAFF. Here the CDR3 DNA reads TGTGCCTGGAGGGACAGGGGTGAAGCTTTCTTT. The variable domain in full, completed from reference TRBV30 and TRBJ1-1, reads SQTIHQWPATLVQPVGSPLSLECTVEGTSNPNLYWYRQAAGRGLQLLFYSVGIGQISSEVPQNLSASRPQDRQFILSSKKLLLSDSGFYLCAWRDRGEAFFGQGTRLTVV.

The genes are TRBV6-5 and TRBJ1-1, with TRBD1 matching 10 bases. The CDR3 has 13 residues. V lost 2 bases and J lost 11; bases outside the gene matches: 5. CDR1 and CDR2 from the germline V gene are MNHEY and SVGAGI. CDR3 sequence (DNA): TGTGCCAGCAGTTACGGACAGGGGGGTCCCGCTTTCTTT. Encoded protein: CASSYGQGGPAFF.

This sequence joins TRBV19 and TRBJ2-1; the match to TRBD1 covers 11 bases. Germline CDR1 reads LNHDA; CDR2 reads SQIVND (reference sequence). The junction had 6 bases not matched to a gene; V was cut back by 4 bases and J by 4 bases. The CDR3 totals 16 residues. DNA of the CDR3: TGTGCCAGTAGTAGCGGACAGGGGGCGGTTTACAATGAGCAGTTCTTC. Its protein product is CASSSGQGAVYNEQFF.

The rearrangement joins TRBV15 to TRBJ2-7, with D tentatively TRBD2 (6 bases). The germline V gene has CDR1 LNHNV and CDR2 YYDKDF (reference sequence). The CDR3 runs to 15 residues. V lost 3 bases to trimming and J lost 4 bases, with 16 bases between them. The CDR3 loop reads CATSRGLIGTYEQYF. CDR3 nucleotides: TGTGCCACCAGCAGGGGACTTATCGGGACGTACGAGCAGTACTTC.

The chain uses TRBV5-6 and TRBJ2-3; D ambiguous. Germline V lookup: CDR1 SGHDT, CDR2 YYEEEE. V was trimmed by 0 bases and J by 5 bases, leaving 7 bases between them. The CDR3 sequence is 13 residues long. This CDR3 reads CASSLVSVDTQYF. CDR3 sequence (DNA): TGTGCCAGCAGCTTGGTGTCGGTAGATACGCAGTATTTT.

V is TRBV7-2 and J is TRBJ2-3, with TRBD2 matching over 8 bases. Germline values: CDR1 SGHTA, CDR2 FQGNSA. The CDR3 is 15 amino acids. Losses at the gene ends were 5 bases for V and 1 base for J; bases not matched to a gene: 5. This chain's CDR3 is CASSQPAGGTDTQYF. The CDR3 DNA follows: TGTGCCAGCAGCCAACCAGCGGGAGGCACAGATACGCAGTATTTT.

The V gene is TRBV27, the J gene TRBJ1-1; perhaps TRBD1 as D (6 bases). With 0 bases removed from V and 4 bases from J, the gap between germline ends came to 12 bases. This CDR3 spans 15 amino acids. In germline, CDR1 is MNHEY, CDR2 SMNVEV (reference sequence). The CDR3 DNA sequence: TGTGCCAGCAGTTTATCAGGGGGATATGGCACTGAAGCTTTCTTT. The encoded protein is CASSLSGGYGTEAFF.

The chain couples TRBV21-1 to TRBJ1-4; the table names TRBD1, a call not compared with the DNA. TRBV21-1 is marked as a pseudogene. This CDR3 region has 13 residues. CDR3 DNA sequence: TGTGCCAGCAGCAACAGGGTACGGGAAAAACTGTTTTTT. Encoded protein: CASSNRVREKLFF.

In this sample, this clone turned up once. V and J are TRBV5-4 and TRBJ2-7; TRBD2 is a possible D gene (5 bases). Germline assignment: CDR1 SGHNT and CDR2 YYREEE (reference sequence). CDR3 size: 17 residues. V was trimmed by 0 bases and J by 1 base, leaving 17 bases between them. The CDR3 region has the DNA TGTGCCAGCAGCTTGGCCCCGGGGAGAAGACTATCCTACGAGCAGTACTTC. Its protein product is CASSLAPGRRLSYEQYF.

This clone was seen just once. The rearrangement joins TRBV7-2 to TRBJ2-2; TRBD1 agrees at 11 bases. V lost 2 bases and J lost 4; bases outside the gene matches: 6. The CDR3 length is 17 residues. Germline-derived CDR1 and CDR2 are SGHTA and FQGNSA. Here the CDR3 reads CASSLRDRGAGTGELFF. CDR3 DNA sequence: TGTGCCAGCAGCTTACGGGACAGGGGGGCCGGCACCGGGGAGCTGTTTTTT. The full variable domain, in which reference TRBV7-2 and TRBJ2-2 provide the parts outside the CDR3, is GAGVSQSPSNKVTEKGKDVELRCDPISGHTALYWYRQSLGQGLEFLIYFQGNSAPDKSGLPSDRFSAERTGGSVSTLTIQRTQQEDSAVYLCASSLRDRGAGTGELFFGEGSRLTVL.

The chain joins TRBV9 to TRBJ2-1; TRBD2 agrees at 10 bases. This CDR3 spans 17 amino acids. After removal of 8 bases from V and 1 base from J, the junction contained 12 bases not matched to a gene. The germline V gene encodes CDR1 SGDLS and CDR2 YYNGEE. CDR3 sequence: CASTSLAGARSYNEQFF. The CDR3 DNA sequence: TGTGCCAGTACCTCCCTAGCGGGAGCCAGATCCTACAATGAGCAGTTCTTC.

This chain links TRBV7-3 with TRBJ2-7; 9 positions agree with TRBD1. V shed 3 bases and J 7 bases; nucleotides not matched to a gene: 7. The germline V gene has CDR1 SGHTA and CDR2 FQGTGA. The CDR3 has 14 amino acids. The CDR3 nucleotides are TGTGCCAGCAGCTTGAGGGGACAGGGCGGAGAGCAGTACTTC. Translated: CASSLRGQGGEQYF.

The chain is built from TRBV29-1 and TRBJ2-1, with 11 bases matching TRBD2. The trim removed 7 bases at V and 6 bases at J, leaving 8 bases unmatched. The CDR3 length is 14 residues. The germline V gene has CDR1 SQVTM and CDR2 ANQGSEA. The CDR3 loop reads CSAALAGGGNEQFF. The CDR3 nucleotides are TGCAGCGCGGCGCTAGCGGGAGGAGGCAATGAGCAGTTCTTC.

This clone was counted a few times. The chain recombines TRBV27 with TRBJ2-3, with TRBD1 identical over 8 bases. Germline V gene lookup returns CDR1 MNHEY and CDR2 SMNVEV (reference sequence). V shed 6 bases and J 2 bases; nucleotides not matched to a gene: 4. This CDR3 has 14 residues. The CDR3 spells CASRRTGNTDTQYF. Here the CDR3 DNA reads TGTGCCAGCAGGCGGACAGGGAACACAGATACGCAGTATTTT.

This chain connects TRBV5-6 to TRBJ2-1; D is unclear. Germline CDR1 SGHDT, CDR2 YYEEEE. V was cut by 7 bases and J by 5 bases, with 7 bases left in between. The CDR3 extends over 11 amino acids. CDR3 bases: TGTGCCAGCGCGGTTAACAATGAGCAGTTCTTC. Translated: CASAVNNEQFF.

Relative to its sample, this clone is medium-sized. J is TRBJ2-2 and V is TRBV9; 12 bases agree with TRBD2. The germline gives CDR1 SGDLS, CDR2 YYNGEE. The CDR3 length is 16 residues. V gave up 3 bases and J gave up 2 bases; unmatched junction bases: 2. Here the CDR3 reads CASSGTSGDNTGELFF. CDR3 in DNA: TGTGCCAGCAGCGGGACTAGCGGGGATAACACCGGGGAGCTGTTTTTT. Complete variable domain (other parts from reference TRBV9 and TRBJ2-2): DSGVTQTPKHLITATGQRVTLRCSPRSGDLSVYWYQQSLDQGLQFLIQYYNGEERAKGNILERFSAQQFPDLHSELNLSSLELGDSALYFCASSGTSGDNTGELFFGEGSRLTVL.